These 27 T cell receptor beta chains share one sample of origin, sequenced in a study of follicular helper T cells after annual influenza vaccination. Stated time point: 2015-2016 season, 7 days after influenza vaccination. The protocol was immunoSEQ multiplex PCR, while the TCRdb copy is restricted to in-frame clones and leaves out a portion. Of about 10,000 clones in the sample, about four fifths are singletons; the top ten hold about 0.5%. This material consisted of CXCR5+ CD38- circulating T follicular helper cells from blood, taken 7 days after influenza vaccination. Stated subset: circulating Tfh, non-naive CD4+CXCR5+PD-1+ (ICOS+CD38+ or ICOS-CD38-). These receptors came from an adult who received the influenza vaccine.

Only one count was recorded for this clone. The rearrangement joins TRBV5-1 to TRBJ2-3, with no clear D. There are 14 residues in the CDR3. CDR1 is SGHRS, CDR2 YFSETQ, per germline. The V gene lost 0 bases and the J gene lost 2 bases, with 7 bases spanning the gap. The CDR3 protein is CASSLVIATDTQYF. The CDR3 region has the DNA TGCGCCAGCAGCTTGGTAATAGCCACAGATACGCAGTATTTT. The full variable domain, with the rest looked up from reference TRBV5-1 and TRBJ2-3, is KAGVTQTPRYLIKTRGQQVTLSCSPISGHRSVSWYQQTPGQGLQFLFEYFSETQRNKGNFPGRFSGRQFSNSRSEMNVSTLELGDSALYLCASSLVIATDTQYFGPGTRLTVL.

This chain uses TRBV7-6 with TRBJ1-1; D might be TRBD1 (5 bases). The CDR3 is made up of 13 amino acids. V lost 5 bases and J 3 bases, leaving 10 bases between the germline ends. Germline assignment: CDR1 SGHVS and CDR2 FNYEAQ. The chain's CDR3 is CASSTLRDTEAFF. CDR3 DNA sequence: TGTGCCAGCAGCACCCTCAGGGACACTGAAGCTTTCTTT.

A remark on this clone: This likely comes from a read error, as the CDR3 has no conserved phenylalanine or tryptophan at its end. The limits of the CDR3 on the DNA are not certain, so only TCRdb's listed CDR3 is given. The CDR3 sequence: CASSPEYS. J is TRBJ1-2 and V is TRBV18. The length of the CDR3 is 8 amino acids, counting both ends. Germline lookup yields CDR1 KGHSH and CDR2 LQKENI.

The chain's CDR3 is CASSDRVNGNQPQHF. In DNA form, the CDR3 reads TGTGCCAGTTCAGACAGGGTGAATGGCAATCAGCCCCAGCATTTT. The chain carries TRBV19 and TRBJ1-5; 7 bases map to TRBD1. In germline, CDR1 is LNHDA, CDR2 SQIVND (reference sequence). The length of the CDR3 is 15 residues. Trimming at V came to 8 bases and at J to 2 bases, leaving 9 bases not matched to a gene. Filled out from reference TRBV19 and TRBJ1-5, the complete variable domain reads DGGITQSPKYLFRKEGQNVTLSCEQNLNHDAMYWYRQDPGQGLRLIYYSQIVNDFQKGDIAEGYSVSREKKESFPLTVTSAQKNPTAFYLCASSDRVNGNQPQHFGDGTRLSIL.

The V gene is TRBV4-3, the J gene TRBJ2-7; 7 positions match TRBD1. This CDR3 is 15 amino acids long. Germline V lookup: CDR1 LGHNA, CDR2 YSLEER. With 4 bases clipped from V and 2 bases from J, the junction kept 8 bases outside the gene matches. Written as DNA, the CDR3 is TGCGCCAGCAGCCGCGAAGGACAGGCCACCTACGAGCAGTACTTC. Its translation: CASSREGQATYEQYF.

This clone is a singleton in its sample. The chain's CDR3 is CASSQSLAQGARGYTF. CDR3 bases: TGTGCCAGCAGCCAATCTCTTGCACAGGGGGCGCGGGGCTACACCTTC. The chain couples TRBV16 to TRBJ1-2, with 9 bases identical to TRBD1. The CDR3 has 16 amino acids. V dropped 0 bases and J dropped 8; count of bases not matched to a gene: 10. CDR1 KGHSY and CDR2 FQNENV come from the germline V gene.

The chain recombines TRBV19 with TRBJ2-3; 9 bases line up with TRBD1. CDR3 length: 13 amino acids. V lost 4 bases to trimming and J lost 8 bases; unmatched junction nucleotides: 4. Germline lookup yields CDR1 LNHDA and CDR2 SQIVND (reference sequence). CDR3 DNA sequence: TGTGCCAGTAGTAAAAAGGACAGGGGTACGCAGTATTTT. Amino acid sequence: CASSKKDRGTQYF.

CDR3 nucleotides: TGCGCCAGCAGTGAGTCTAGAAGGTCTGAAGCTTTCTTT. Translating it yields CASSESRRSEAFF. The V gene is TRBV10-2, the J gene TRBJ1-1; D not certain. This CDR3 contains 13 residues. Germline V gene lookup returns CDR1 WSHSY and CDR2 SAAADI. The V end was cut by 0 bases, the J end by 6 bases, with 8 bases between.

The chain couples TRBV10-3 to TRBJ1-5, with D possibly matching TRBD1 (5 bases). CDR3 size: 14 residues. Trimming stripped 10 bases from V and 2 bases from J, with 15 bases between. Germline V CDR1 and CDR2: ENHRY, SYGVKD. The CDR3 here is CATGGDNGNQPQHF. The CDR3 bases are TGTGCCACCGGGGGAGATAATGGCAATCAGCCCCAGCATTTT.

The chain has TRBV7-6 and TRBJ2-1; D may be TRBD2 (5 bases). Germline V gene lookup returns CDR1 SGHVS and CDR2 FNYEAQ. The CDR3 has 20 amino acids. The V end lost 2 bases, the J end lost 0 bases, and 23 bases lay between the germline ends. The CDR3 DNA is TGTGCCAGCAGCTTAAGGTTAAGCGGTTTGATCCTAAGCTCCTACAATGAGCAGTTCTTC. Encoded protein: CASSLRLSGLILSSYNEQFF.

The chain uses TRBV6-4 and TRBJ2-4, with D uncertain. Germline V gene data show CDR1 as MRHNA and CDR2 as SNTAGT. The CDR3 is made up of 15 amino acids. V was trimmed by 4 bases and J by 0 bases, leaving 10 bases between them. This CDR3 reads CASSVPSLAKNIQYF. The DNA of the CDR3 is TGTGCCAGCAGTGTGCCATCTTTAGCCAAAAACATTCAGTACTTC.

This chain connects TRBV6-4 to TRBJ1-4; TRBD1 matches 8 bases. Trimming cost V 6 bases and J 8 bases; bases outside gene matches: 5. Germline V gene data show CDR1 as MRHNA and CDR2 as SNTAGT. The CDR3 runs 13 residues. CDR3 amino acids: CASRDRAGEKLFF. For the CDR3, the DNA is TGTGCCAGCAGGGACAGGGCGGGCGAAAAACTGTTTTTT.

The chain carries TRBV5-1 and TRBJ1-2; maybe TRBD1 (5 bases). V was shortened by 1 base and J by 8 bases, with 12 bases between the two germline ends. The CDR3 contains 13 residues. Germline values: CDR1 SGHRS, CDR2 YFSETQ. CDR3 protein: CASSLWGEEGYTF. DNA of the CDR3: TGCGCCAGCAGCTTGTGGGGCGAAGAGGGCTACACCTTC. The entire variable domain, with the rest obtained from reference TRBV5-1 and TRBJ1-2, is as follows: KAGVTQTPRYLIKTRGQQVTLSCSPISGHRSVSWYQQTPGQGLQFLFEYFSETQRNKGNFPGRFSGRQFSNSRSEMNVSTLELGDSALYLCASSLWGEEGYTFGSGTRLTVV.

The CDR3 region has the DNA TGTGCCAGCAGTCGCACCTTCTCCTACGAGCAGTACTTC. It codes for CASSRTFSYEQYF. The rearrangement links TRBV27 to TRBJ2-7; D is unclear. V lost 5 bases and J lost 0, with 8 bases in between. The CDR3 is 13 amino acids. The germline gives CDR1 MNHEY, CDR2 SMNVEV (reference sequence).

The CDR3 here is CASSEGTEQYF. The DNA for the CDR3 is TGTGCCAGCAGCGAGGGTACCGAGCAGTACTTC. The gene calls are TRBV6-5 and TRBJ2-7; D perhaps matches TRBD2 (5 bases). The germline gives CDR1 MNHEY, CDR2 SVGAGI. CDR3 length: 11 amino acids. The germline V and J ends were trimmed by 6 bases and 6 bases, with 9 bases remaining between them.

The CDR3 is CASRLGPAGNQPQHF. The DNA for the CDR3 is TGTGCCAGCAGGCTCGGACCGGCCGGCAATCAGCCCCAGCATTTT. The rearrangement joins TRBV6-1 to TRBJ1-5; D call uncertain. V lost 6 bases and J 2 bases, leaving 14 bases between the germline ends. Germline V lookup: CDR1 MNHNS, CDR2 SASEGT. This CDR3 region has 15 residues.

V and J are TRBV15 and TRBJ2-4, with TRBD2 identical over 12 bases. The CDR3 runs to 17 residues. CDR1 LNHNV and CDR2 YYDKDF come from the germline V gene (reference sequence). The trim removed 0 bases at V and 9 bases at J, leaving 9 bases unmatched. Here the CDR3 reads CATSRDGLAGGLLIQYF. The DNA of the CDR3 is TGTGCCACCAGCAGAGATGGGCTAGCGGGGGGGTTACTCATTCAGTACTTC.

The rearrangement joins TRBV14 to TRBJ2-1; D gene uncertain. Trimming pared 10 bases from V and 4 bases from J, leaving 17 bases between. Germline V gene sequence: CDR1 SGHDN, CDR2 FVKESK. The length of the CDR3 is 14 residues. The CDR3 sequence: CATQAQSTYNEQFF. The CDR3 DNA reads TGTGCCACCCAGGCACAGTCTACTTACAATGAGCAGTTCTTC.

This sequence joins TRBV11-2 and TRBJ2-7; 10 positions agree with TRBD2. The J segment lost 3 bases and the V segment lost 3 bases, leaving 2 bases of the junction unmatched. CDR3 size: 14 residues. The V gene's germline CDR1 is SGHAT and CDR2 FQNNGV. The CDR3 nucleotides read TGTGCCAGCAGCTTTCTAGCGGGGGACTACGAGCAGTACTTC. Protein product: CASSFLAGDYEQYF.

The genes are TRBV5-6 and TRBJ1-5; no clear D. Germline-derived CDR1 and CDR2 are SGHDT and YYEEEE. This CDR3 spans 15 amino acids. With 1 base removed from V and 7 bases from J, the gap between germline ends came to 15 bases. Here the CDR3 reads CASSLRVGEGQPQHF. CDR3 nucleotides: TGTGCCAGCAGCTTGAGAGTTGGGGAAGGACAGCCCCAGCATTTT.

Concerning this clone itself: Relative to the germline gene, one junction end is altered; a read error may explain this. This sequence joins TRBV4-1 and TRBJ2-1, with 9 bases lining up with TRBD2. Germline CDR1 and CDR2: MGHRA and YSYEKL. This CDR3 contains 14 residues. As DNA, the CDR3 is TGCGCCAGCAGTCAAGGACTAGCGTTTGATGAGCAGTTCTTC. It yields the protein CASSQGLAFDEQFF.

The gene calls are TRBV29-1 and TRBJ2-7; maybe TRBD2 (5 bases). The CDR3 is 15 amino acids. V was trimmed by 6 bases and J by 5 bases, leaving 23 bases between them. Per germline, CDR1 SQVTM and CDR2 ANQGSEA. CDR3 nucleotide sequence: TGCAGCGTCCTGAAAAGGACGGGGATTGAGGACGAGCAGTACTTC. It is translated as CSVLKRTGIEDEQYF.

CDR3 in DNA: TGTGCCAGCAGCTTACGGGGGGGTTACGAGCAGTACTTC. Its translation is CASSLRGGYEQYF. V gene TRBV7-2 combines with J gene TRBJ2-7; 8 nucleotides line up with TRBD2. The V gene's germline CDR1 is SGHTA and CDR2 FQGNSA. This CDR3 has 13 amino acids. Trimming removed 2 bases from V and 4 bases from J; junction bases left unmatched: 1.

V gene TRBV19 combines with J gene TRBJ1-1, with 7 bases lining up with TRBD1. Germline V gene data show CDR1 as LNHDA and CDR2 as SQIVND (reference sequence). The J segment lost 10 bases and the V segment lost 5 bases, leaving 7 bases of the junction unmatched. The CDR3 length is 12 residues. CDR3 sequence: CASSLRDSSAFF. CDR3 bases: TGTGCCAGTAGTTTACGGGACAGCTCAGCTTTCTTT.

This clone occurred once. V usage is TRBV6-5 and J usage is TRBJ1-5; 7 positions agree with TRBD1. CDR1 is MNHEY and CDR2 is SVGAGI in the germline V gene. The CDR3 length is 15 residues. V was clipped by 4 bases and J by 1 base; unmatched bases: 4. CDR3 residues: CASSWTTGSNQPQHF. CDR3 coding DNA: TGTGCCAGCAGTTGGACGACAGGGAGCAATCAGCCCCAGCATTTT.

The genes are TRBV19 and TRBJ2-3, with 9 bases matching TRBD2. In germline, CDR1 is LNHDA, CDR2 SQIVND (reference sequence). The CDR3 is made up of 16 amino acids. Trimming cost V 4 bases and J 0 bases; bases outside gene matches: 5. As DNA, the CDR3 is TGTGCCAGTAGTACCCTAGCGGGGCAAAGCACAGATACGCAGTATTTT. It specifies CASSTLAGQSTDTQYF.

This chain links TRBV5-1 with TRBJ1-4; a possible D gene is TRBD1 (5 bases). CDR1 is SGHRS, CDR2 YFSETQ, per germline. Trimming removed 2 bases from V and 7 bases from J, with 18 bases in between. The CDR3 is made up of 16 amino acids. The CDR3 here is CASSFETALGGEKLFF. The CDR3 DNA reads as TGCGCCAGCAGCTTTGAGACAGCCCTTGGAGGTGAAAAACTGTTTTTT.